This TCR beta chain was sequenced during a study of blood T cell repertoires in COVID-19. Measured with immunoSEQ multiplex PCR; TCRdb has only the in-frame clones, and not every one. Among some 330,000 clones listed, 70% to 90% were seen once. The CDR3 consists of 11 residues. V lost 5 bases and J lost 5, with 7 bases in between. CDR1 is MNHGY and CDR2 is SVAAGI in the germline V gene. The chain carries TRBV6-9 and TRBJ2-7, with TRBD1 as a possible D gene (6 bases). The TCR was taken from a man aged 25 to 40 who had recovered from COVID-19. Sample: PBMCs or T cells enriched from blood (not recorded which). The CDR3 DNA reads TGTGCCAGCAGTGGGGACAACGAGCAGTACTTC. Amino acid sequence: CASSGDNEQYF.